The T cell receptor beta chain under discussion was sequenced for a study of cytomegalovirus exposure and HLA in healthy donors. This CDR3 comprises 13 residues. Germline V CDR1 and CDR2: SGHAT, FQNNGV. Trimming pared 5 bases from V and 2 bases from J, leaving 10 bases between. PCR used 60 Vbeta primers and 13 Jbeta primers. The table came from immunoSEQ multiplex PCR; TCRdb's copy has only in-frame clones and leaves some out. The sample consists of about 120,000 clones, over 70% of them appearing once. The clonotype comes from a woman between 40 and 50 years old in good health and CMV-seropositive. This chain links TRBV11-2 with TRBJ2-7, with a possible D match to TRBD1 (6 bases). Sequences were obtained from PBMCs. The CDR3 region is CASSPTGTYEQYF. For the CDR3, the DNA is TGTGCCAGCAGCCCCACAGGGACCTACGAGCAGTACTTC.